The clone carrying this T cell receptor (beta chain) was seen a few times. Trimming cost V 6 bases and J 0 bases, with 7 bases left between them. The CDR3 consists of 12 residues. CDR1 is DFQATT and CDR2 is SNEGSKA in the germline V gene (reference sequence). The sample belongs to a study of blood T cells in healthy people across ages. The second PCR ran about 7 to 12 cycles with a sample-barcoded 5' primer and J-beta primers. TCRdb itself ran the 5' RACE reads through MiXCR, one entry per CDR3 protein. The sample records 270,000 or so distinct CDR3 sequences, around 30% being singletons. The origin of this receptor is a woman in her 70s in good health. The chain recombines TRBV20-1 with TRBJ2-3, with unresolved D. The source material was blood. The CDR3 protein is CSAPSSTDTQYF. In DNA, the CDR3 is TGCAGTGCCCCGAGTAGCACAGATACGCAGTATTTT.